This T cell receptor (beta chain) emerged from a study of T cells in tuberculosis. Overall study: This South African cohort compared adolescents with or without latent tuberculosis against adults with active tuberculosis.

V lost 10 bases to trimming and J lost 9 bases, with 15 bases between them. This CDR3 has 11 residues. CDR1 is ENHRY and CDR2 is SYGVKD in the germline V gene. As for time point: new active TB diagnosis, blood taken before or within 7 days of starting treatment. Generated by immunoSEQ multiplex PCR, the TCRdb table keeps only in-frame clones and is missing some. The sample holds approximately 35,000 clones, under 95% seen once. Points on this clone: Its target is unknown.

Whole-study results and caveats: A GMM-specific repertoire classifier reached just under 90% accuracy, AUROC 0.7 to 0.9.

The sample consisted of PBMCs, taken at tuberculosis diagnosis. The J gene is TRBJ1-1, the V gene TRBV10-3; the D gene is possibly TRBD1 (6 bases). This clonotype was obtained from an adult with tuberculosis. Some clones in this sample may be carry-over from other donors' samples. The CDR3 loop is CATIGGDKAFF. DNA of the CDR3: TGTGCCACCATAGGGGGGGATAAAGCTTTCTTT.